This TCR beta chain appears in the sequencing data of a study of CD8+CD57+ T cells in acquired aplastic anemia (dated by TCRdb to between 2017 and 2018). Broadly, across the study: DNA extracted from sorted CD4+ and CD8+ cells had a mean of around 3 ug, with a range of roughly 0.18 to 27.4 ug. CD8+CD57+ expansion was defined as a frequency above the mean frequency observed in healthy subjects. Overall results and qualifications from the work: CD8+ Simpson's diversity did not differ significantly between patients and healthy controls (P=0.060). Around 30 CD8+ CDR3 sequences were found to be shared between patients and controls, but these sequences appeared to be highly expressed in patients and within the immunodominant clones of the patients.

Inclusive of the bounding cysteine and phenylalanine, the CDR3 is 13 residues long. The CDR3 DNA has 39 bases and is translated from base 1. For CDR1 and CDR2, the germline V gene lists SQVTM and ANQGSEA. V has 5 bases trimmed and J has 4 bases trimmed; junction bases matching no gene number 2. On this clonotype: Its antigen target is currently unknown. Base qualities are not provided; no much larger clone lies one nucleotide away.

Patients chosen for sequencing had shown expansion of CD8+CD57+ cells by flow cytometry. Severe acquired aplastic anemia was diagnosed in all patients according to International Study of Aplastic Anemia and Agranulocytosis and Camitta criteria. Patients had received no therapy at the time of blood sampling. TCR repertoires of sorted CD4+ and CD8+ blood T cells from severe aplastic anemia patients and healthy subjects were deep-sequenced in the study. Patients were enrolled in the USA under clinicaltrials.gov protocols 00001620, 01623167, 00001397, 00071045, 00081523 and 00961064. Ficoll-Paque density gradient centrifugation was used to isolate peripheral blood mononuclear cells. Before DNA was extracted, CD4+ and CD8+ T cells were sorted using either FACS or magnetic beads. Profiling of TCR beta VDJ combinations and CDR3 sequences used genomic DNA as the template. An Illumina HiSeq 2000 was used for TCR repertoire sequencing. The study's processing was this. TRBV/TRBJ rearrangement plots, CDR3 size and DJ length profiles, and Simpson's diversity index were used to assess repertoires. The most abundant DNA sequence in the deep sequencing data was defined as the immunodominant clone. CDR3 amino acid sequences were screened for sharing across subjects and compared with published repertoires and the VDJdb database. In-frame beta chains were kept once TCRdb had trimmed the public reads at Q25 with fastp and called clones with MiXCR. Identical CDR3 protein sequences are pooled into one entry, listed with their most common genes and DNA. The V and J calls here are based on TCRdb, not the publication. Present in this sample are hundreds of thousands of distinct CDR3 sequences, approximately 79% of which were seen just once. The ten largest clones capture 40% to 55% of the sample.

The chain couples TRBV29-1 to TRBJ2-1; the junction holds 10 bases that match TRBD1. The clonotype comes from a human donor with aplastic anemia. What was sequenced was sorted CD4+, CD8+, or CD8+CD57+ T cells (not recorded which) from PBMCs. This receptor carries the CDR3 CSVRTGGYNEQFF. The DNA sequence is TGCAGCGTTCGGACAGGGGGATACAATGAGCAGTTCTTC.